The rows below give T cell receptor beta chains drawn from one sample of a study of blood T cell repertoires in COVID-19. Libraries were prepared by immunoSEQ multiplex PCR; TCRdb keeps only in-frame clonotypes and omits some of them. The sample has about 190,000 clones, around 83% seen once. Sequenced: peripheral blood. These receptors were collected from a middle-aged woman with acute or convalescent COVID-19. CDR3s include the opening cysteine and the closing phenylalanine or tryptophan. Each record gives: D gene, J gene, V gene, clone size, CDR3 protein, CDR3 DNA. A D gene is named only where the DNA matches it firmly. The size field is filled for only some rows; it gives once, few, many or a size class.

d_call: NA
j_call: TRBJ1-1
v_call: TRBV9
clone_size: once
cdr3_aa: CASMDARDSHRAFF
cdr3_nt: TGTGCCAGCATGGATGCCCGGGACTCCCATCGAGCTTTCTTT

d_call: TRBD1
j_call: TRBJ1-4
v_call: TRBV19
clone_size: once
cdr3_aa: CASRETGVLEKLFF
cdr3_nt: TGTGCCAGTCGGGAAACAGGGGTTTTGGAAAAACTGTTTTTT

d_call: TRBD2
j_call: TRBJ2-3
v_call: TRBV5-1
clone_size: NA
cdr3_aa: CASSSRGLAATDTQYF
cdr3_nt: TGCGCCAGCAGTTCGAGGGGACTAGCGGCAACAGATACGCAGTATTTT

d_call: TRBD1
j_call: TRBJ1-5
v_call: TRBV29-1
clone_size: NA
cdr3_aa: CSVTDRVRQHF
cdr3_nt: TGCAGCGTCACTGACAGGGTGCGCCAGCATTTT

d_call: NA
j_call: TRBJ2-5
v_call: TRBV29-1
clone_size: NA
cdr3_aa: CSANRPQGTQYF
cdr3_nt: TGCAGCGCCAACAGGCCCCAGGGAACCCAGTACTTC

d_call: NA
j_call: TRBJ1-4
v_call: TRBV4-2
clone_size: NA
cdr3_aa: CASSQDRGWEKLFF
cdr3_nt: TGTGCCAGCAGCCAAGACCGGGGGTGGGAAAAACTGTTTTTT

d_call: TRBD1
j_call: TRBJ2-7
v_call: TRBV29-1
clone_size: few
cdr3_aa: CSVSRTGDDEQYF
cdr3_nt: TGCAGCGTTTCGCGGACAGGGGATGACGAGCAGTACTTC

d_call: TRBD1
j_call: TRBJ1-6
v_call: TRBV2
clone_size: NA
cdr3_aa: CASLQGMLWDSPLHF
cdr3_nt: TGTGCCAGCCTACAGGGGATGCTGTGGGATTCACCCCTCCACTTT

d_call: TRBD1
j_call: TRBJ1-2
v_call: TRBV4-1
clone_size: NA
cdr3_aa: CASSQGQDTYYGYTF
cdr3_nt: TGCGCCAGCAGCCAGGGACAGGATACCTACTATGGCTACACCTTC

d_call: TRBD2
j_call: TRBJ2-1
v_call: TRBV3-1/TRBV3-2
clone_size: NA
cdr3_aa: CASSLSGRLRNEQFF
cdr3_nt: TGTGCCAGCAGCTTAAGCGGGAGACTCAGAAATGAGCAGTTCTTC

d_call: NA
j_call: TRBJ2-5
v_call: TRBV11-3
clone_size: NA
cdr3_aa: CASSLDSQETQYF
cdr3_nt: TGTGCCAGCAGCCTAGACAGCCAAGAGACCCAGTACTTC

d_call: NA
j_call: TRBJ1-5
v_call: TRBV30
clone_size: NA
cdr3_aa: CAWSNQGSQPQHF
cdr3_nt: TGTGCCTGGAGTAATCAGGGAAGTCAGCCCCAGCATTTT

d_call: TRBD1
j_call: TRBJ1-2
v_call: TRBV7-2
clone_size: NA
cdr3_aa: CASSRDSGNYGYTF
cdr3_nt: TGTGCCAGCAGCAGGGACAGTGGCAACTATGGCTACACCTTC

d_call: NA
j_call: TRBJ1-2
v_call: TRBV29-1
clone_size: NA
cdr3_aa: CSVEGPSRTDPYGYTF
cdr3_nt: TGCAGCGTTGAGGGGCCATCGAGGACAGATCCGTATGGCTACACCTTC

d_call: TRBD1
j_call: TRBJ1-1
v_call: TRBV29-1
clone_size: NA
cdr3_aa: CSADRANTEAFF
cdr3_nt: TGCAGCGCGGACAGGGCGAACACTGAAGCTTTCTTT

d_call: TRBD1
j_call: TRBJ1-2
v_call: TRBV9
clone_size: once
cdr3_aa: CASTQTGQGVDGYTF
cdr3_nt: TGTGCCAGCACCCAAACAGGACAGGGGGTGGATGGCTACACCTTC

d_call: TRBD2
j_call: TRBJ2-6
v_call: TRBV2
clone_size: few
cdr3_aa: CASSGEGNGANVLTF
cdr3_nt: TGTGCCAGCAGTGGGGAGGGTAACGGGGCCAACGTCCTGACTTTC

d_call: TRBD1
j_call: TRBJ2-5
v_call: TRBV9
clone_size: NA
cdr3_aa: CASSVGTGVVLQETQYF
cdr3_nt: TGTGCCAGCAGCGTCGGGACAGGGGTAGTTTTACAAGAGACCCAGTACTTC

d_call: TRBD1
j_call: TRBJ1-5
v_call: TRBV7-9
clone_size: NA
cdr3_aa: CASSLAGKQGIVGQPQHF
cdr3_nt: TGTGCCAGCAGCTTAGCGGGGAAACAGGGGATTGTAGGCCAGCCCCAGCATTTT

d_call: TRBD2
j_call: TRBJ2-1
v_call: TRBV7-3
clone_size: NA
cdr3_aa: CASSLGWLAGDEQFF
cdr3_nt: TGTGCCAGCAGCTTAGGTTGGCTAGCGGGGGATGAGCAGTTCTTC

d_call: NA
j_call: TRBJ1-6
v_call: TRBV19
clone_size: NA
cdr3_aa: CASSPRRGSPLHF
cdr3_nt: TGTGCCAGTAGCCCACGAAGAGGTTCACCCCTCCACTTT

d_call: TRBD2
j_call: TRBJ2-1
v_call: TRBV6-1
clone_size: NA
cdr3_aa: CASSEFSGGANEQFF
cdr3_nt: TGTGCCAGCAGTGAATTTAGCGGGGGGGCCAATGAGCAGTTCTTC

d_call: TRBD1
j_call: TRBJ1-2
v_call: TRBV14
clone_size: NA
cdr3_aa: CASSAATGYGYTF
cdr3_nt: TGTGCCAGCAGCGCGGCGACAGGGTATGGCTACACCTTC

d_call: TRBD1
j_call: TRBJ1-5
v_call: TRBV3-1/TRBV3-2
clone_size: NA
cdr3_aa: CASSQNTGGSEPQHF
cdr3_nt: TGTGCCAGCAGTCAAAATACAGGGGGCTCGGAGCCCCAGCATTTT

d_call: TRBD1
j_call: TRBJ1-1
v_call: TRBV18
clone_size: few
cdr3_aa: CASSPRTGGEGAAFF
cdr3_nt: TGTGCCAGCTCACCAAGGACAGGGGGCGAGGGAGCAGCTTTCTTT

d_call: TRBD2
j_call: TRBJ2-1
v_call: TRBV5-4
clone_size: NA
cdr3_aa: CASSNGLAGVKQFF
cdr3_nt: TGTGCCAGCAGCAATGGACTAGCGGGGGTTAAGCAGTTCTTC

d_call: TRBD1
j_call: TRBJ1-5
v_call: TRBV18
clone_size: once
cdr3_aa: CASSTTGTIENQPQHF
cdr3_nt: TGTGCCAGCTCAACGACAGGGACGATCGAAAATCAGCCCCAGCATTTT

d_call: NA
j_call: TRBJ1-4
v_call: TRBV19
clone_size: NA
cdr3_aa: CASSPRAGANEKLFF
cdr3_nt: TGTGCCAGTAGTCCTCGGGCCGGGGCTAATGAAAAACTGTTTTTT

d_call: NA
j_call: TRBJ1-4
v_call: TRBV6-5
clone_size: NA
cdr3_aa: CASSRQVFDEKLFF
cdr3_nt: TGTGCCAGCAGTCGACAGGTTTTCGATGAAAAACTGTTTTTT

d_call: NA
j_call: TRBJ1-5
v_call: TRBV6-5
clone_size: NA
cdr3_aa: CASGLRDNQPQHF
cdr3_nt: TGTGCCAGCGGTCTTCGGGACAATCAGCCCCAGCATTTT

d_call: TRBD2
j_call: TRBJ2-6
v_call: TRBV18
clone_size: NA
cdr3_aa: CASSRTSASNSGANVLTF
cdr3_nt: TGTGCCAGCTCACGGACTAGCGCATCGAACTCTGGGGCCAACGTCCTGACTTTC

d_call: NA
j_call: TRBJ1-2
v_call: TRBV6-1
clone_size: NA
cdr3_aa: CASSALVTVTTNYGYTF
cdr3_nt: TGTGCCAGCAGTGCCCTTGTCACAGTTACCACTAACTATGGCTACACCTTC

d_call: TRBD2
j_call: TRBJ2-3
v_call: TRBV24-1
clone_size: NA
cdr3_aa: CATSDPGGSSSTPDTQYF
cdr3_nt: TGTGCCACCAGTGACCCCGGGGGGTCGTCTAGCACCCCAGATACGCAGTATTTT

d_call: NA
j_call: TRBJ1-2
v_call: TRBV7-2
clone_size: NA
cdr3_aa: CASLVRGSFNGYTF
cdr3_nt: TGTGCCAGCTTGGTTCGGGGGAGTTTTAATGGCTACACCTTC

d_call: NA
j_call: TRBJ1-5
v_call: TRBV6-5
clone_size: once
cdr3_aa: CASSYSRQDQPQHF
cdr3_nt: TGTGCCAGCAGTTACTCCAGACAGGACCAGCCCCAGCATTTT

d_call: TRBD2
j_call: TRBJ2-5
v_call: TRBV28
clone_size: NA
cdr3_aa: CASSFPSGGYQETQYF
cdr3_nt: TGTGCCAGCAGTTTCCCTAGCGGGGGGTACCAAGAGACCCAGTACTTC

d_call: TRBD1
j_call: TRBJ2-7
v_call: TRBV10-3
clone_size: NA
cdr3_aa: CAIHDSGGEQYF
cdr3_nt: TGTGCCATTCACGATTCAGGGGGCGAGCAGTACTTC

d_call: TRBD1
j_call: TRBJ2-5
v_call: TRBV18
clone_size: NA
cdr3_aa: CASYGDRGTQETQYF
cdr3_nt: TGTGCCAGCTACGGGGACAGGGGAACCCAAGAGACCCAGTACTTC

d_call: TRBD2
j_call: TRBJ2-7
v_call: TRBV6-7
clone_size: NA
cdr3_aa: CASRDDTSGGTYEQYF
cdr3_nt: TGTGCCAGCAGAGACGATACTAGCGGGGGGACCTACGAGCAGTACTTC

d_call: NA
j_call: TRBJ1-5
v_call: TRBV19
clone_size: NA
cdr3_aa: CASSMTATISNQPQHF
cdr3_nt: TGTGCCAGTAGTATGACAGCTACAATTAGCAATCAGCCCCAGCATTTT

d_call: NA
j_call: TRBJ1-2
v_call: TRBV28
clone_size: NA
cdr3_aa: CASSPGQGRGYTF
cdr3_nt: TGTGCCAGCAGTCCTGGGCAGGGGCGAGGCTACACCTTC

d_call: NA
j_call: TRBJ1-6
v_call: TRBV28
clone_size: NA
cdr3_aa: CASTIGGFASGTYNSPLHF
cdr3_nt: TGTGCCAGCACCATCGGAGGGTTCGCGTCGGGGACCTATAATTCACCCCTCCACTTT

d_call: NA
j_call: TRBJ1-6
v_call: TRBV6-1
clone_size: NA
cdr3_aa: CASSEQDSYNSPLHF
cdr3_nt: TGTGCCAGCAGTGAACAGGATAGCTATAATTCACCCCTCCACTTT

d_call: TRBD1
j_call: TRBJ2-3
v_call: TRBV28
clone_size: NA
cdr3_aa: CASKNRPGTGKWSTDTQYF
cdr3_nt: TGTGCCAGCAAAAATCGGCCCGGGACAGGGAAGTGGAGCACAGATACGCAGTATTTT

d_call: NA
j_call: TRBJ1-2
v_call: TRBV9
clone_size: NA
cdr3_aa: CASSVGGDNYGYTF
cdr3_nt: TGTGCCAGCAGCGTCGGAGGAGATAACTATGGCTACACCTTC

d_call: TRBD2
j_call: TRBJ2-7
v_call: TRBV11-1
clone_size: NA
cdr3_aa: CASSYTSGGSYEQYF
cdr3_nt: TGTGCCAGCAGCTATACTAGCGGGGGTTCCTACGAGCAGTACTTC

d_call: TRBD1
j_call: TRBJ2-1
v_call: TRBV25-1
clone_size: NA
cdr3_aa: CASSELGQTLNEQFF
cdr3_nt: TGTGCCAGCAGTGAACTGGGACAGACTTTAAATGAGCAGTTCTTC

d_call: TRBD2
j_call: TRBJ2-3
v_call: TRBV6-4
clone_size: few
cdr3_aa: CASSGLAGADTQYF
cdr3_nt: TGTGCCAGCAGTGGACTAGCGGGAGCAGATACGCAGTATTTT